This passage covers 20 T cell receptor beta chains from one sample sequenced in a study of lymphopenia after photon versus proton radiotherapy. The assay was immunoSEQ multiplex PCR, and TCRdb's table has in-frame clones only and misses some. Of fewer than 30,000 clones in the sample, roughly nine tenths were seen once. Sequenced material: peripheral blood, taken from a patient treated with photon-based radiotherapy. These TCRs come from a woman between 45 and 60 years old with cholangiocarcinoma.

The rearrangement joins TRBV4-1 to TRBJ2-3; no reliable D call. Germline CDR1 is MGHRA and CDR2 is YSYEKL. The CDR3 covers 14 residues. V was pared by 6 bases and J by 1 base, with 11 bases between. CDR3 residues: CASRAALRTDTQYF. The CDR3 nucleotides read TGCGCCAGCAGGGCAGCCCTACGCACAGATACGCAGTATTTT.

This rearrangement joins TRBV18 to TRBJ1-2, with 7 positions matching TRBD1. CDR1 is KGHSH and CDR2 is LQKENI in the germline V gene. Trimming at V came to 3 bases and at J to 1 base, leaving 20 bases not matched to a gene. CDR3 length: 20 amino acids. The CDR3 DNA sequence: TGTGCCAGCTCACCGAAAGCTGACAGGGCGCTGACCCACCGTAACTATGGCTACACCTTC. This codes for CASSPKADRALTHRNYGYTF.

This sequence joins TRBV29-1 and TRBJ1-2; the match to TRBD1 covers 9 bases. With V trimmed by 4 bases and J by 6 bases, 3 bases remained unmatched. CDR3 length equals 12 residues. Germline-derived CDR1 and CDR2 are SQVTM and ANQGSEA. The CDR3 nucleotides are TGCAGCGTTGTGGGACAGGGAGATGGCTACACCTTC. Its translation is CSVVGQGDGYTF.

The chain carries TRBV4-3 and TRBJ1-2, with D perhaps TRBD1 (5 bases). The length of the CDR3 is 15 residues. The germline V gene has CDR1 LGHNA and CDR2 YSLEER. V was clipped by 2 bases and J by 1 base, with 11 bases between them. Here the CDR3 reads CASSQYRQINYGYTF. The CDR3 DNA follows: TGCGCCAGCAGCCAATACCGACAGATTAACTATGGCTACACCTTC.

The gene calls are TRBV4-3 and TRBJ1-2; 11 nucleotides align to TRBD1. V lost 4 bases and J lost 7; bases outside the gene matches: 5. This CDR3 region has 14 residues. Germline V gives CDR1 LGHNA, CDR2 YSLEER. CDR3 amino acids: CASSLTGTGGGYTF. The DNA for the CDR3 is TGCGCCAGCAGCCTTACCGGGACAGGGGGTGGCTACACCTTC.

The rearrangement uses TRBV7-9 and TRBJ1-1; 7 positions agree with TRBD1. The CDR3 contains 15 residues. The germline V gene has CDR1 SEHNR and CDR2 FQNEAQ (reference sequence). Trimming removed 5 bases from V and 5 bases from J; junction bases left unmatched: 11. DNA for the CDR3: TGTGCCAGCAGCCACATGACAGGGAGGGGAACTGAAGCTTTCTTT. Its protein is CASSHMTGRGTEAFF.

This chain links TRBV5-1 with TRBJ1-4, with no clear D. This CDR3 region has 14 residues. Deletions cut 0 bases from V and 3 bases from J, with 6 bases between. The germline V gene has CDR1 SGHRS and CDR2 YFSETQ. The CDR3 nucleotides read TGCGCCAGCAGCTTGGTGGGGTCTAATGAAAAACTGTTTTTT. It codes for CASSLVGSNEKLFF.

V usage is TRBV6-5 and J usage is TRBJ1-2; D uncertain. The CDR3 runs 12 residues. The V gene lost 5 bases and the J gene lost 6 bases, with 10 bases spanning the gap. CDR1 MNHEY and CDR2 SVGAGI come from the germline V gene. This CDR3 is CASSQERHGYTF. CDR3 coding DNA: TGTGCCAGCAGTCAAGAGCGTCATGGCTACACCTTC.

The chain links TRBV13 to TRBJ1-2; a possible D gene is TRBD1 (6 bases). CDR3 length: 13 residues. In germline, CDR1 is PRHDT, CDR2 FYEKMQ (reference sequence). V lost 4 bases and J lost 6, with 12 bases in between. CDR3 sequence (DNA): TGTGCCAGCAGCTCCGGGACACTCAATGGCTACACCTTC. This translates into CASSSGTLNGYTF.

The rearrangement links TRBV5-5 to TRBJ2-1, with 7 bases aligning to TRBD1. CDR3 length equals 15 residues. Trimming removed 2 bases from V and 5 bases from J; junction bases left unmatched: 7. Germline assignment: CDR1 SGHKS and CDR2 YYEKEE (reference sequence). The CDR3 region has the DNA TGTGCCAGCAGCTTACAGGGGTACACGGACAATGAGCAGTTCTTC. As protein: CASSLQGYTDNEQFF.

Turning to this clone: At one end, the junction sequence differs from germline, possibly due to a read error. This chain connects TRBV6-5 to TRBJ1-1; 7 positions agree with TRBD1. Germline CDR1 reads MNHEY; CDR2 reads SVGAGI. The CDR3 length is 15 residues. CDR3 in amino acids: CASRTWDSQNAEAFF. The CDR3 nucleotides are TGTGCCAGCAGGACGTGGGACAGCCAGAACGCTGAAGCTTTCTTT.

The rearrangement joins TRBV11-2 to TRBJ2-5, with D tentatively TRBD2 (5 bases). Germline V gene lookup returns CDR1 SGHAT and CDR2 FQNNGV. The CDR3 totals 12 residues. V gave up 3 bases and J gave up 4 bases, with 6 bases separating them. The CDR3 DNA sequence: TGTGCCAGCAGCTTTCGGGGAGAGACCCAGTACTTC. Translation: CASSFRGETQYF.

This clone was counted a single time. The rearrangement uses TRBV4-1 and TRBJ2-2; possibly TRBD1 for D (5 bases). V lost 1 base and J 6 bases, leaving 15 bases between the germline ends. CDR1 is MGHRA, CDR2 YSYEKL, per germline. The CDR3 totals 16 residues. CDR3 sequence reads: CASSQGRGSRPGELFF. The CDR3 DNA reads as TGCGCCAGCAGCCAAGGAAGGGGATCGCGGCCCGGGGAGCTGTTTTTT.

The CDR3 sequence: CSVVTGGGQPQHF. CDR3 DNA sequence: TGCAGCGTTGTGACTGGAGGGGGTCAGCCCCAGCATTTT. J is TRBJ1-5 and V is TRBV29-1, with a weak D call TRBD1 (6 bases). The V end was cut by 4 bases, the J end by 6 bases, with 13 bases between. Germline V CDR1 and CDR2: SQVTM, ANQGSEA. CDR3 size: 13 residues. Full variable domain (remainder filled in from reference TRBV29-1 and TRBJ1-5): SAVISQKPSRDICQRGTSLTIQCQVDSQVTMMFWYRQQPGQSLTLIATANQGSEATYESGFVIDKFPISRPNLTFSTLTVSNMSPEDSSIYLCSVVTGGGQPQHFGDGTRLSIL.

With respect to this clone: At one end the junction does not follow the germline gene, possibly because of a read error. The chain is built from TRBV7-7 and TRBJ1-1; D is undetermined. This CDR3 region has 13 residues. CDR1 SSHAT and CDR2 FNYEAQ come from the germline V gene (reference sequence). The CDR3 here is CASSPLVETEAFF. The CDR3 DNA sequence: TGTGCTAGCAGCCCCCTCGTTGAGACTGAAGCTTTCTTT.

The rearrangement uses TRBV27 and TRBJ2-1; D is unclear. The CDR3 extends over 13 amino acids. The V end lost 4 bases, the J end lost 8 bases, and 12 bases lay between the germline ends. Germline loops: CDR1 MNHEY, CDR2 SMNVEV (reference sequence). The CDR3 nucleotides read TGTGCCAGCAGTTCTCCACACACCGATGAGCAGTTCTTC. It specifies CASSSPHTDEQFF.

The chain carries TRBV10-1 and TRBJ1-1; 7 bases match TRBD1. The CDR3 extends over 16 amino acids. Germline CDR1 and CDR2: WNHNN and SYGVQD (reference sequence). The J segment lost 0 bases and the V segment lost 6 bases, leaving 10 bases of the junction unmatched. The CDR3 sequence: CASRDGQAYLNTEAFF. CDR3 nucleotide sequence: TGCGCCAGCAGAGACGGACAGGCCTATTTGAACACTGAAGCTTTCTTT.

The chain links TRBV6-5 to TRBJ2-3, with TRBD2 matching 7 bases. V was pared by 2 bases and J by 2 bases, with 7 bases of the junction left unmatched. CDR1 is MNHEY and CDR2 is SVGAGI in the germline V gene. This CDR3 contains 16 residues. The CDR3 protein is CASSYVRGEFTDTQYF. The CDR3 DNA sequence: TGTGCCAGCAGTTACGTCCGGGGGGAATTCACAGATACGCAGTATTTT.

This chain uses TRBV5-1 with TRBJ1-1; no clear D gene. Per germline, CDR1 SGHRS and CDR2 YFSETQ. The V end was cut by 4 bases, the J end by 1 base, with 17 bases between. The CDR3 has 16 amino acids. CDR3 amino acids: CASSVTAGPANTEAFF. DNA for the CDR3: TGCGCCAGCAGCGTAACAGCCGGGCCCGCGAACACTGAAGCTTTCTTT.

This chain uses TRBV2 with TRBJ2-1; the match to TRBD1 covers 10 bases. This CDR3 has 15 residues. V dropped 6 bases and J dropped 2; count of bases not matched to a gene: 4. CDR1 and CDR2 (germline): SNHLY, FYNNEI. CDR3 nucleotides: TGTGCCAGCAGAGACAGGGGGCGTACCTACAATGAGCAGTTCTTC. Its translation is CASRDRGRTYNEQFF.